What follows are 31 T cell receptor beta chains derived from one specimen sequenced in a study of cytomegalovirus exposure and HLA in healthy donors. The protocol was immunoSEQ multiplex PCR, while the TCRdb copy is restricted to in-frame clones and leaves out a portion. Of more than 95,000 clones in the sample, around 86% were seen once. Sequencing was done on a sample of PBMCs. The source of these receptors is a man aged 18 to 30 in good health and CMV-seronegative.

This clone was observed a few times. The chain employs TRBV6-6 and TRBJ1-5; 7 bases line up with TRBD1. J gave up 0 bases and V 5 bases, and 7 bases lay outside the gene matches. Germline loops: CDR1 MNHNY, CDR2 SVGAGI (reference sequence). This CDR3 is built from 16 residues. DNA for the CDR3: TGTGCCAGCAGTCCCCGAGGGACAGATAGCAATCAGCCCCAGCATTTT. Encoded protein: CASSPRGTDSNQPQHF.

This clone appeared a single time. The CDR3 nucleotides read TGCAGCGTTGTTCCGCGAATAGCGGGGGGCCAGGCAGATACGCAGTATTTT. Its translation: CSVVPRIAGGQADTQYF. The V gene is TRBV29-1, the J gene TRBJ2-3; TRBD2 matches at 10 bases. The CDR3 is 17 residues long. Unmatched junction bases numbered 14, after V lost 4 bases and J lost 4 bases. Germline loops: CDR1 SQVTM, CDR2 ANQGSEA.

The table lists this clone with a count of one. The V and J genes are TRBV7-8 and TRBJ1-5, with 9 positions matching TRBD1. Germline CDR1 reads SGHVS; CDR2 reads FQNEAQ. The length of the CDR3 is 15 residues. After removal of 1 base from V and 4 bases from J, the junction contained 2 bases not matched to a gene. The CDR3 nucleotides are TGTGCCAGCAGCTTAGACGGACAGGGGAATCAGCCCCAGCATTTT. Amino acids: CASSLDGQGNQPQHF.

The CDR3 coding sequence is TGTGCCAGCAGCGTCGACAGGAACTATGGCTACACCTTC. Translated, it gives CASSVDRNYGYTF. This sequence joins TRBV9 and TRBJ1-2; D perhaps matches TRBD1 (6 bases). Trimming took 2 bases from V and 2 from J, leaving 7 bases between them. The CDR3 is 13 amino acids. Germline CDR1 SGDLS, CDR2 YYNGEE.

This clone was recorded once. This chain links TRBV15 with TRBJ2-3; 9 nucleotides agree with TRBD2. Germline V gene data show CDR1 as LNHNV and CDR2 as YYDKDF (reference sequence). This CDR3 has 17 amino acids. V shed 1 base, J shed 1 base, and the junction held 6 bases outside the gene matches. The CDR3 reads CATSRGAGGPGTDTQYF. The DNA of the CDR3 is TGTGCCACCAGCAGAGGTGCGGGAGGGCCCGGCACAGATACGCAGTATTTT. The variable domain in full, completed from reference TRBV15 and TRBJ2-3, reads DAMVIQNPRYQVTQFGKPVTLSCSQTLNHNVMYWYQQKSSQAPKLLFHYYDKDFNNEADTPDNFQSRRPNTSFCFLDIRSPGLGDTAMYLCATSRGAGGPGTDTQYFGPGTRLTVL.

The chain combines TRBV9 with TRBJ2-7; 10 bases match TRBD1. This CDR3 region has 15 residues. Germline V gene data show CDR1 as SGDLS and CDR2 as YYNGEE. The J segment lost 5 bases and the V segment lost 0 bases, leaving 5 bases of the junction unmatched. CDR3 DNA: TGTGCCAGCAGCGTAGGACCGACAGGGGGCAACGAGCAGTACTTC. It codes for CASSVGPTGGNEQYF. Using reference TRBV9 and TRBJ2-7 for the parts outside the CDR3, the full variable domain is DSGVTQTPKHLITATGQRVTLRCSPRSGDLSVYWYQQSLDQGLQFLIQYYNGEERAKGNILERFSAQQFPDLHSELNLSSLELGDSALYFCASSVGPTGGNEQYFGPGTRLTVT.

The chain has TRBV19 and TRBJ2-1; D possibly corresponds to TRBD2 (5 bases). The length of the CDR3 is 15 residues. V lost 4 bases, J lost 7 bases, and 17 bases lay in between. The germline V gene encodes CDR1 LNHDA and CDR2 SQIVND (reference sequence). The CDR3 sequence: CASSTNPGFGNEQFF. The CDR3 DNA reads TGTGCCAGTAGTACTAATCCGGGATTCGGGAATGAGCAGTTCTTC.

The chain joins TRBV25-1 to TRBJ1-5, with a weak D call TRBD1 (6 bases). Germline V gives CDR1 MGHDK, CDR2 SYGVNS. The germline V and J ends were trimmed by 5 bases and 3 bases, with 11 bases remaining between them. The CDR3 spans 14 residues. CDR3 in DNA: TGTGCCAGCAGTCAGCAGGGGAACAATCAGCCCCAGCATTTT. Translation gives CASSQQGNNQPQHF.

This chain links TRBV29-1 with TRBJ2-1, with 10 bases aligning to TRBD2. J was trimmed by 2 bases and V by 3 bases; bases with no gene match: 13. CDR3 length: 18 amino acids. From germline, CDR1 is SQVTM and CDR2 ANQGSEA. The CDR3, as DNA: TGCAGCGTTGAGGGCCTAGCGGGAGCGGGGACAGCCTACAATGAGCAGTTCTTC. Translating gives CSVEGLAGAGTAYNEQFF.

This clone was seen more than once but under ten times. Written as DNA, the CDR3 is TGTGCCAGCAGTGAATCGCCGGGGTCTGCTTTCTTT. Translation: CASSESPGSAFF. The rearrangement uses TRBV25-1 and TRBJ1-1; D remains unclear. The CDR3 spans 12 residues. V was cut by 1 base and J by 11 bases, with 11 bases left in between. Germline values: CDR1 MGHDK, CDR2 SYGVNS.

The chain combines TRBV6-4 with TRBJ1-1; D is unclear. The CDR3 runs 13 residues. V was cut by 6 bases and J by 0 bases, with 8 bases left in between. CDR1 MRHNA and CDR2 SNTAGT come from the germline V gene. CDR3 bases: TGTGCCAGCAGCGTAGACTTGAACACTGAAGCTTTCTTT. Amino acids: CASSVDLNTEAFF.

Only one count was recorded for this clone. This chain's CDR3 is CACRESGNTIYF. The DNA of the CDR3 is TGTGCCTGTCGTGAGTCTGGAAACACCATATATTTT. The chain combines TRBV30 with TRBJ1-3; D is ambiguous. The germline CDR1 and CDR2 sequences are GTSNPN and SVGIG (reference sequence). V dropped 6 bases and J dropped 1 base, with 7 bases sitting between them. The CDR3 is 12 residues long.

The chain has TRBV9 and TRBJ1-2, with D unclear. The ends were cut back, 0 bases at V and 8 bases at J, with 11 bases in the middle. The CDR3 totals 13 residues. CDR1 and CDR2 from the germline V gene are SGDLS and YYNGEE. CDR3 sequence (DNA): TGTGCCAGCAGCGTAGGGGGAGGGAGCGGCTACACCTTC. This codes for CASSVGGGSGYTF.

The chain has TRBV19 and TRBJ2-5; maybe TRBD2 (5 bases). V was shortened by 7 bases and J by 2 bases, with 11 bases between the two germline ends. Germline assignment: CDR1 LNHDA and CDR2 SQIVND (reference sequence). CDR3 length: 13 residues. CDR3 residues: CASTSRGQETQYF. CDR3 sequence (DNA): TGTGCCAGTACTTCGAGAGGGCAAGAGACCCAGTACTTC.

This clone has only a few counts. The rearrangement uses TRBV10-1 and TRBJ1-5; D is unresolved. The CDR3 extends over 12 amino acids. Germline CDR1 is WNHNN and CDR2 is SYGVQD (reference sequence). V dropped 2 bases and J dropped 9 bases, with 8 bases sitting between them. CDR3 loop: CASSESGRPQHF. Here the CDR3 DNA reads TGCGCCAGCAGTGAGAGCGGGCGGCCCCAGCATTTT.

This chain uses TRBV10-1 with TRBJ2-7; D perhaps matches TRBD1 (6 bases). CDR3 length: 14 residues. Per the germline V gene, CDR1 is WNHNN and CDR2 is SYGVQD (reference sequence). The V end was cut by 3 bases, the J end by 2 bases, with 11 bases between. The DNA for the CDR3 is TGCGCCAGCAGTGAAGGCAGGACAGCCTACGAGCAGTACTTC. Protein sequence: CASSEGRTAYEQYF.

This clone was detected a few times. The V and J genes are TRBV30 and TRBJ1-1; D ambiguous. V was shortened by 0 bases and J by 10 bases, with 9 bases between the two germline ends. From germline, CDR1 is GTSNPN and CDR2 SVGIG (reference sequence). This CDR3 is built from 11 residues. This CDR3 reads CAWSVSTSAFF. The CDR3 DNA reads as TGTGCCTGGAGTGTAAGCACCTCAGCTTTCTTT.

The chain has TRBV6-6 and TRBJ2-2; 7 nucleotides line up with TRBD2. This CDR3 spans 15 amino acids. Unmatched junction bases numbered 4, after V lost 6 bases and J lost 0 bases. Germline V gene data show CDR1 as MNHNY and CDR2 as SVGAGI (reference sequence). CDR3: CASRTTSSNTGELFF. CDR3 bases: TGTGCCAGCAGGACGACTAGCTCGAACACCGGGGAGCTGTTTTTT.

The CDR3 DNA follows: TGCGCCAGCGGAGCTACTGGAGATCCCGGGGAGCTGTTTTTT. This encodes CASGATGDPGELFF. The chain joins TRBV5-1 to TRBJ2-2; D call uncertain. This CDR3 has 14 amino acids. Germline CDR1 SGHRS, CDR2 YFSETQ. The V gene lost 7 bases and the J gene lost 6 bases, with 16 bases spanning the gap.

The V and J genes are TRBV11-2 and TRBJ2-2; TRBD2 agrees at 7 bases. The CDR3 consists of 13 residues. Losses at the gene ends were 6 bases for V and 4 bases for J; bases not matched to a gene: 2. Germline lookup yields CDR1 SGHAT and CDR2 FQNNGV. Written as DNA, the CDR3 is TGTGCCAGCAGTCCTAGCGGCACCGGGGAGCTGTTTTTT. This translates into CASSPSGTGELFF.

This clone was recorded only once. The gene calls are TRBV18 and TRBJ1-4; TRBD1 matches 7 bases. Per germline, CDR1 KGHSH and CDR2 LQKENI. This CDR3 is built from 16 residues. With 2 bases clipped from V and 4 bases from J, the junction kept 7 bases outside the gene matches. The CDR3 DNA follows: TGTGCCAGCTCACCAAAGTCAGGGACAGTTAATGAAAAACTGTTTTTT. Translation: CASSPKSGTVNEKLFF.

This clone is a singleton in its sample. The V gene is TRBV7-9, the J gene TRBJ1-1, with TRBD1 matching 9 bases. Unmatched junction bases numbered 6, after V lost 3 bases and J lost 1 base. The CDR3 contains 16 residues. In germline, CDR1 is SEHNR, CDR2 FQNEAQ (reference sequence). In nucleotides, the CDR3 is TGTGCCAGCAGCTTCCTGACGGACAGGGGGAACACTGAAGCTTTCTTT. Amino acid sequence: CASSFLTDRGNTEAFF. Full variable domain (rest looked up from reference TRBV7-9 and TRBJ1-1): DTGVSQNPRHKITKRGQNVTFRCDPISEHNRLYWYRQTLGQGPEFLTYFQNEAQLEKSRLLSDRFSAERPKGSFSTLEIQRTEQGDSAMYLCASSFLTDRGNTEAFFGQGTRLTVV.

This rearrangement joins TRBV19 to TRBJ1-1; 9 nucleotides match TRBD1. V lost 10 bases to trimming and J lost 3 bases; unmatched junction nucleotides: 9. The CDR3 sequence is 14 residues long. The germline gives CDR1 LNHDA, CDR2 SQIVND (reference sequence). The CDR3 DNA reads TGTGCCACCTACGACAGGGGGACGGACACTGAAGCTTTCTTT. This encodes CATYDRGTDTEAFF.

V is TRBV10-3 and J is TRBJ2-1, with 10 bases matching TRBD2. This CDR3 contains 18 residues. V gave up 0 bases and J gave up 4 bases; unmatched junction bases: 9. Germline CDR1 is ENHRY and CDR2 is SYGVKD. The CDR3 sequence is CAISESNLSGGLYNEQFF. CDR3 nucleotides: TGTGCCATCAGTGAGTCGAATCTTAGCGGGGGGCTATACAATGAGCAGTTCTTC.

This clone was counted a few times. CDR3 protein: CASSREWTGELLNTEAFF. In nucleotides, the CDR3 is TGTGCCAGTAGTAGGGAATGGACAGGGGAACTCCTGAACACTGAAGCTTTCTTT. The chain employs TRBV19 and TRBJ1-1; 9 bases are shared with TRBD1. The V segment lost 4 bases and the J segment 0 bases; nucleotides outside the gene matches: 12. This CDR3 spans 18 amino acids. Germline CDR1 reads LNHDA; CDR2 reads SQIVND (reference sequence).

The V and J genes are TRBV30 and TRBJ1-2; D possibly corresponds to TRBD1 (5 bases). The CDR3 consists of 14 residues. CDR1 is GTSNPN, CDR2 SVGIG, per germline (reference sequence). With 4 bases removed from V and 5 bases from J, the gap between germline ends came to 17 bases. The CDR3 region is CAWKAAGGTYGYTF. CDR3 in DNA: TGTGCCTGGAAGGCTGCGGGGGGAACATATGGCTACACCTTC.

V and J are TRBV7-2 and TRBJ1-1; 7 nucleotides agree with TRBD1. The CDR3 has 16 residues. V shed 5 bases and J 0 bases; nucleotides not matched to a gene: 9. CDR1 is SGHTA, CDR2 FQGNSA, per germline. The DNA for the CDR3 is TGTGCCAGCAGCCCAAAATTGGGACAGCTGAACACTGAAGCTTTCTTT. Protein sequence: CASSPKLGQLNTEAFF.

This chain links TRBV7-8 with TRBJ1-1, with D tentatively TRBD1 (6 bases). CDR3 length: 15 residues. Looked up from germline, CDR1 is SGHVS and CDR2 is FQNEAQ. Trimming removed 1 base at V and 5 bases at J, with 14 bases between. The CDR3 sequence: CASSLVTGLITEAFF. The CDR3 nucleotides are TGTGCCAGCAGCTTAGTTACAGGGTTGATAACTGAAGCTTTCTTT.

V is TRBV4-1 and J is TRBJ1-2; 8 nucleotides line up with TRBD1. CDR1 MGHRA and CDR2 YSYEKL come from the germline V gene. CDR3 length: 14 residues. J was trimmed by 4 bases and V by 1 base; bases with no gene match: 2. CDR3 in amino acids: CASSQVGTGYGYTF. The CDR3 DNA follows: TGCGCCAGCAGCCAAGTGGGGACAGGCTATGGCTACACCTTC.

The J gene is TRBJ2-2, the V gene TRBV4-1, with a tentative D call TRBD1 (5 bases). The CDR3 contains 16 residues. V was shortened by 0 bases and J by 0 bases, with 8 bases between the two germline ends. Germline CDR1 MGHRA, CDR2 YSYEKL. The CDR3 DNA reads as TGCGCCAGCAGCCAAGAAGGCAGGGCGAACACCGGGGAGCTGTTTTTT. Its translation: CASSQEGRANTGELFF.

The sample holds one count of this clone. This rearrangement joins TRBV5-1 to TRBJ1-5, with a tentative D call TRBD1 (5 bases). V was shortened by 0 bases and J by 6 bases, with 22 bases between the two germline ends. This CDR3 contains 18 residues. CDR1 and CDR2 from the germline V gene are SGHRS and YFSETQ. The CDR3 is CASSLVGSQGLPLQPQHF. The DNA for the CDR3 is TGCGCCAGCAGCTTGGTTGGGTCGCAGGGTCTCCCCCTTCAGCCCCAGCATTTT. Drawing the rest from reference TRBV5-1 and TRBJ1-5, the complete variable domain is KAGVTQTPRYLIKTRGQQVTLSCSPISGHRSVSWYQQTPGQGLQFLFEYFSETQRNKGNFPGRFSGRQFSNSRSEMNVSTLELGDSALYLCASSLVGSQGLPLQPQHFGDGTRLSIL.